The rows below give T cell receptor beta chains drawn from one sample of a study of blood T cells in healthy people across ages. TCRdb re-derived calls from the 5' RACE reads in MiXCR, one entry per CDR3 protein. This table has about 1.8 million distinct CDR3 sequences, roughly 50% appearing once. Sequenced: blood. The receptors here all came from a woman in her thirties or forties in good health. Each CDR3 is given with its conserved first and last residue. D genes are given only for firm matches. Size values are once, few and many counts, or a class for expanded clones, and some rows have none.

size	D	J	V	CDR3	DNA
NA	NA	TRBJ2-1	TRBV9	CASSGGALFVEQFF	TGTGCCAGCAGCGGAGGCGCATTGTTCGTTGAGCAGTTCTTC
NA	NA	TRBJ2-3	TRBV4-2	CASSQVGGSYVEDTQYF	TGTGCCAGCAGCCAGGTTGGGGGATCTTATGTTGAGGATACGCAGTATTTT
few	NA	TRBJ1-5	TRBV15	CATSRGQNFNQPQHF	TGTGCCACCAGCAGAGGACAGAATTTCAATCAGCCCCAGCATTTT
NA	NA	TRBJ2-1	TRBV25-1	CASSESRRGDYNEQFF	TGTGCCAGCAGTGAATCTAGGCGGGGCGATTACAATGAGCAGTTCTTC
NA	TRBD1	TRBJ2-1	TRBV9	CASSVTTGNTYNEQFF	TGTGCCAGCAGCGTAACGACAGGGAATACCTACAATGAGCAGTTCTTC
NA	NA	TRBJ1-2	TRBV15	CATSREPGDGYTF	TGTGCCACCAGCAGAGAACCGGGAGATGGCTACACCTTC
few	TRBD1	TRBJ2-5	TRBV27	CASSSWETGGETQYF	TGTGCCAGCAGTTCGTGGGAGACAGGGGGAGAGACCCAGTACTTC
NA	NA	TRBJ2-7	TRBV18	CASSRDLAYEQYF	TGTGCCAGCTCACGGGACCTAGCCTACGAGCAGTACTTC
NA	TRBD2	TRBJ2-5	TRBV27	CASWLAGQETQYF	TGTGCCAGCTGGCTAGCGGGGCAAGAGACCCAGTACTTC
NA	NA	TRBJ2-1	TRBV7-9	CASSLVGYQYNEQFF	TGTGCCAGCAGCTTAGTGGGGTATCAATACAATGAGCAGTTCTTC
NA	NA	TRBJ2-7	TRBV20-1	CSASSSGTSEQYF	TGCAGTGCCTCTTCTTCCGGGACTTCCGAGCAGTACTTC
NA	NA	TRBJ1-5	TRBV28	CASGEGGNQPQHF	TGTGCCAGCGGAGAGGGGGGGAATCAGCCCCAGCATTTT
NA	NA	TRBJ1-4	TRBV21-1	CASSKATIPGEKLFF	TGTGCCAGCAGCAAAGCAACTATACCGGGGGAAAAACTGTTTTTT
few	NA	TRBJ2-1	TRBV20-1	CSAARGDEQFF	TGCAGTGCTGCCAGGGGGGATGAGCAGTTCTTC
once	NA	TRBJ1-2	TRBV2	CASSRDRGKGGYTF	TGTGCCAGCAGTCGAGACAGAGGCAAAGGTGGCTACACCTTC
NA	NA	TRBJ2-7	TRBV29-1	CSVERGGNSYEQYF	TGCAGCGTTGAAAGGGGGGGCAACTCCTACGAGCAGTACTTC
few	TRBD2	TRBJ2-1	TRBV20-1	CSASSGGPDNEQFF	TGCAGTGCTAGCAGCGGGGGCCCAGACAATGAGCAGTTCTTC
NA	TRBD1	TRBJ2-7	TRBV7-2	CAGSEGGQGVYEQYF	TGTGCCGGCAGCGAAGGAGGACAGGGAGTCTACGAGCAGTACTTC
few	NA	TRBJ2-7	TRBV29-1	CSAGHYYEQYF	TGCAGCGCAGGACACTACTACGAGCAGTACTTC
few	NA	TRBJ1-5	TRBV6-1	CASSEALTQGNQPQHF	TGTGCCAGCAGTGAAGCCCTAACCCAAGGGAATCAGCCCCAGCATTTT
NA	NA	TRBJ2-7	TRBV5-5	CASSFYTEEQYF	TGTGCCAGCAGCTTTTATACAGAAGAGCAGTACTTC
NA	NA	TRBJ2-3	TRBV25-1	CASSDGPPRGTDTQYF	TGTGCCAGCAGTGATGGGCCACCCAGGGGCACAGATACGCAGTATTTT
once	NA	TRBJ2-5	TRBV18	CASSPQRHTEIQYF	TGTGCCAGCTCACCACAGAGGCACACGGAGATCCAGTACTTC
NA	NA	TRBJ2-5	TRBV6-1	CASGSRVQGPQETQYF	TGTGCCAGCGGGAGCCGGGTCCAGGGTCCCCAAGAGACCCAGTACTTC
few	TRBD1	TRBJ1-1	TRBV7-8	CASSILTGGNTEAFF	TGTGCCAGCAGCATCCTGACAGGGGGCAACACTGAAGCTTTCTTT
NA	TRBD1	TRBJ1-2	TRBV29-1	CSVRQGDSYGYTF	TGCAGCGTAAGACAGGGGGACAGCTATGGCTACACCTTC
NA	NA	TRBJ2-7	TRBV11-1	CASSHRRAPPYEQYF	TGTGCCAGCAGCCACCGCCGGGCGCCACCCTACGAGCAGTACTTC
NA	NA	TRBJ1-1	TRBV28	CASAYEPPMNTEAFF	TGTGCCAGCGCATATGAGCCCCCGATGAACACTGAAGCTTTCTTT
NA	TRBD2	TRBJ2-7	TRBV6-5	CASSYSGGGGLDEQYF	TGTGCCAGCAGTTACTCGGGGGGCGGGGGGCTTGACGAGCAGTACTTC
NA	TRBD1	TRBJ2-3	TRBV11-1	CASSPGTGIADTQYF	TGTGCCAGCAGCCCCGGGACAGGGATCGCAGATACGCAGTATTTT
NA	NA	TRBJ2-7	TRBV20-1	CSAMSSYNEQYF	TGCAGTGCTATGAGCTCCTACAATGAGCAGTACTTC
NA	NA	TRBJ2-5	TRBV7-2	CASREEYIETQYF	TGTGCCAGCAGGGAGGAGTATATAGAGACCCAGTACTTC
few	TRBD1	TRBJ2-7	TRBV4-3	CASSQDRQGSSYEQYF	TGCGCCAGCAGCCAAGATAGACAGGGAAGCTCCTACGAGCAGTACTTC
NA	TRBD1	TRBJ2-1	TRBV7-9	CASSPQGPLYNEQFF	TGTGCCAGCAGCCCACAGGGGCCGCTCTACAATGAGCAGTTCTTC
NA	TRBD2	TRBJ2-5	TRBV6-2/TRBV6-3	CASSIAGGLETQYF	TGTGCCAGCAGTATAGCGGGGGGGTTAGAGACCCAGTACTTC
NA	TRBD1	TRBJ2-1	TRBV29-1	CSVQLFHRGTYNEQFF	TGCAGCGTTCAACTCTTCCACAGGGGCACCTACAATGAGCAGTTCTTC
few	NA	TRBJ2-1	TRBV7-9	CASSPPSPFGYNEQFF	TGTGCCAGCAGCCCCCCTTCCCCATTTGGATACAATGAGCAGTTCTTC